This entry is about one T cell receptor beta chain. The antigen remains unidentified. This entry is derived from a study of PD-1 blockade in classical Hodgkin lymphoma. Turning to the study itself: With a 2-week interval, patients received intravenous nivolumab at 3 mg/kg.

Time point given: cycle 4 day 1 (C4D1), after less than 7 weeks of nivolumab. Every single patient, without exception, relapsed after autologous stem cell transplantation, and brentuximab vedotin exposure varied. Trimming took 0 bases from V and 8 from J; bases not matched to a gene: 4. The germline gives CDR1 MNHEY, CDR2 SMNVEV (reference sequence). The length of the CDR3 is 14 residues. TCRdb keeps only in-frame clones here, not all; method: immunoSEQ multiplex PCR. The table shows over 15,000 clones, with around 80% occurring only once. Findings and caveats of the study: Whereas CD4+ TCR diversity had risen significantly by C4D1, CD8+ TCR diversity had not. Newly diagnosed patients were reported to exhibit reduced baseline TCR diversity relative to healthy donors. Complete responders had baseline diversity similar to newly diagnosed patients.

The source of this sequence is a human donor with classical Hodgkin lymphoma. The specimen was peripheral blood mononuclear cells (PBMCs), collected before the fourth cycle of nivolumab. V and J are TRBV27 and TRBJ1-2; 9 bases align to TRBD1. CDR3 loop: CASSLSGTGKGYTF. The DNA for the CDR3 is TGTGCCAGCAGTTTATCTGGGACAGGGAAGGGCTACACCTTC.